This TCR beta chain stems from a study of CD8 T cells in Susac syndrome. Study-level results: The study's TCR sequencing and HLA analysis covered a relatively small number of individuals, and the study acknowledged this.

TEMRA cells were FACS-enriched, with CD8+ and CD4+ T cells isolated negatively. About 0.5 to 1 ug RNA was reverse transcribed with random hexamers. Multiplex PCR with immunoSEQ amplified the TCR beta CDR3 across 54 Vbeta and 13 Jbeta. Each CDR3 protein is one row after TCRdb ran MiXCR on the immunoSEQ multiplex PCR reads. The data show 150,000 to 200,000 distinct CDR3 sequences, under 95% seen once. Concerning this clonotype: The antigen is not known.

The CDR3 contains 15 residues. With V trimmed by 5 bases and J by 5 bases, 10 bases remained unmatched. The V gene's germline CDR1 is MNHEY and CDR2 SVGAGI. The TCR originated in a human donor with Susac syndrome. The sample comprised CD4+ T cells from PBMCs. V and J are TRBV6-5 and TRBJ2-5; 8 bases line up with TRBD2. The chain's CDR3 is CASSRAGGGSETQYF. The CDR3 DNA sequence: TGTGCCAGCAGTCGGGCGGGGGGTGGGTCGGAGACCCAGTACTTC.